A selection of T cell receptor beta chains follows, all from one sample in a study of cytomegalovirus exposure and HLA in healthy donors. Using immunoSEQ multiplex PCR, the repertoire was profiled, and TCRdb retains in-frame clones only, with some absent. The sample holds 150,000 to 200,000 clones, roughly 86% seen once. Input material: PBMCs. Receptors were obtained from a man aged 25 to 40 in good health and CMV-seropositive. The CDR3 runs from the conserved cysteine through the conserved F or W. D genes are given only for firm matches. A clone size is listed for some rows: how often the clone was seen (once, few, many), or a class if it is expanded.

CDR3nt	CDR3aa	d_gene	abundance	j_gene	v_gene
TGTGCCAGCAGCCAACTAGCGGGCTCTGGGGCCAACGTCCTGACTTTC	CASSQLAGSGANVLTF	TRBD2	few	TRBJ2-6	TRBV4-2
TGTGCCACCAGCAGTGGCGGGGGGGCCGAGAAACAGTACTTC	CATSSGGGAEKQYF	TRBD2	few	TRBJ2-7	TRBV15
TGTGCCAGCAGCAACGGGGCCAGGGGCGACTACGAGCAGTACTTC	CASSNGARGDYEQYF	.	.	TRBJ2-7	TRBV7-9
TGTGCCAGCAGCTTAGGACCGGTGGAGGGCACAGATACGCAGTATTTT	CASSLGPVEGTDTQYF	.	.	TRBJ2-3	TRBV11-1
TGTGCCAGCAGCGTAGGTGGGACAGGGCACACTGAAGCTTTCTTT	CASSVGGTGHTEAFF	TRBD1	.	TRBJ1-1	TRBV9
TGTGCCAGCTCCATTTCTACAGGAGATAATTCACCCCTCCACTTT	CASSISTGDNSPLHF	.	.	TRBJ1-6	TRBV18
TGTGCCAGCATCAACCCCGGTCGGTGGGAGCTCCACGAGCAGTACTTC	CASINPGRWELHEQYF	.	few	TRBJ2-7	TRBV28
TGTGCCAGCAGACCTGACTCCGGGGGGCAGTACTTC	CASRPDSGGQYF	.	.	TRBJ2-7	TRBV27
TGTGCCTGGAGCCCTAACGGGGCTGACTACAATGAGCAGTTCTTC	CAWSPNGADYNEQFF	.	.	TRBJ2-1	TRBV30
TGTGCCAGCACCGAGACTCAGGACGTGCCTGAAGCTTTCTTT	CASTETQDVPEAFF	.	.	TRBJ1-1	TRBV2
TGTGCCAGCAGCTTAGCGCCCCAGGGAGAGACCCAGTACTTC	CASSLAPQGETQYF	.	.	TRBJ2-5	TRBV7-7
TGCGCCAGCAGCTTGGAGACCACCTCGTCTTACTATGGCTACACCTTC	CASSLETTSSYYGYTF	.	.	TRBJ1-2	TRBV5-1
TGTGCCAGCAGTTCAGACAGAACAGATACGCAGTATTTT	CASSSDRTDTQYF	.	.	TRBJ2-3	TRBV7-3
TGTGCCAGTAGTAGACCGGACAGGGTGAACACTGAAGCTTTCTTT	CASSRPDRVNTEAFF	TRBD1	.	TRBJ1-1	TRBV19
TGTGCCTGGAGTGTAACAGGGGGAGGAACTGAAGCTTTCTTT	CAWSVTGGGTEAFF	TRBD1	.	TRBJ1-1	TRBV30
TGCGCCAGCAGCCAGGCAGCAGGGACTCCTCCCGTAGAAGAGACCCAGTACTTC	CASSQAAGTPPVEETQYF	.	.	TRBJ2-5	TRBV4-3
TGTGCCAGCAGCTGGAGGCGGGGGATCGGGGACGAGCAGTACTTC	CASSWRRGIGDEQYF	TRBD2	.	TRBJ2-7	TRBV7-2
TGCGCCAGCAGCCAAGATAGCGGTTGGACCGGGACCCAAGATGGCTACACCTTC	CASSQDSGWTGTQDGYTF	.	.	TRBJ1-2	TRBV4-1
TGTGCCAGCAGCCTCCGACAGTCCAACTATGGCTACACCTTC	CASSLRQSNYGYTF	.	.	TRBJ1-2	TRBV13
TGTGCCAGCAAGGACCAATATAGCAATCAGCCCCAGCATTTT	CASKDQYSNQPQHF	.	.	TRBJ1-5	TRBV28
TGTGCCAGCAGCCAAGGAGAGGTGTTCCACGAGCAGTACTTC	CASSQGEVFHEQYF	.	.	TRBJ2-7	TRBV9
TGTGCCTGGGCCGGGACCCCAAATTCACCCCTCCACTTT	CAWAGTPNSPLHF	.	.	TRBJ1-6	TRBV30
TGTGCCATCAGTGAGTCCATCGGCAGCAATCAGCCCCAGCATTTT	CAISESIGSNQPQHF	.	.	TRBJ1-5	TRBV10-3
TGTGCCAGCAGCTTAACCTCCACTGAGCAGTTCTTC	CASSLTSTEQFF	.	.	TRBJ2-1	TRBV7-3
TGTGCCACCAGGGACAGGGGATATGGCTACACCTTC	CATRDRGYGYTF	TRBD1	.	TRBJ1-2	TRBV27
TGTGCCAGCAGCGTGGGAGGGCACACTGAAGCTTTCTTT	CASSVGGHTEAFF	.	.	TRBJ1-1	TRBV9
TGTGCCAGCAGTTTATTATTGGGGGGGAAACACTCTGGGGCCAACGTCCTGACTTTC	CASSLLLGGKHSGANVLTF	TRBD2	.	TRBJ2-6	TRBV28
TGTGCCAGCAGCGTAGCGGGCGGGGTTCCCTACGAGCAGTACTTC	CASSVAGGVPYEQYF	.	.	TRBJ2-7	TRBV9
TGTGCCAGCAGTTACACCGGGGGTCGGAACGAGCAGTACTTC	CASSYTGGRNEQYF	.	.	TRBJ2-7	TRBV6-5
TGCGCCAGCAGCTTGGCCGGGGCTTATAATTCACCCCTCCACTTT	CASSLAGAYNSPLHF	.	.	TRBJ1-6	TRBV5-1
TGTGCCTGGACCCACTTAGCGGGGGGTACAGATACGCAGTATTTT	CAWTHLAGGTDTQYF	TRBD2	.	TRBJ2-3	TRBV30
TGTGCCAGCAGCGCCTCGACTAGCGGAAGGGATGAGCAGTTCTTC	CASSASTSGRDEQFF	TRBD2	.	TRBJ2-1	TRBV9
TGTGCCAGCAGCTTGGTGGGGGCGGTTGAGGGCTATGGCTACACCTTC	CASSLVGAVEGYGYTF	.	.	TRBJ1-2	TRBV5-6
TGCGCCAGCAGCGTTGACAGGGGAGAGCTCACCGGGGAGCTGTTTTTT	CASSVDRGELTGELFF	TRBD1	.	TRBJ2-2	TRBV5-1
TGTGCCAGCAGTTTTGCGGGGGACGCGGAGACCCAGTACTTC	CASSFAGDAETQYF	TRBD2	.	TRBJ2-5	TRBV28
TGCGCCAGCAGCCTCCGAAGTGGGCAAATTCAAGAGACCCAGTACTTC	CASSLRSGQIQETQYF	.	.	TRBJ2-5	TRBV4-1
TGTGCCAGCACCTTAGTGACTAGCGGGAGTCCCACAGATACGCAGTATTTT	CASTLVTSGSPTDTQYF	TRBD2	once	TRBJ2-3	TRBV2
TGTGCCAGCACCCCACGCGGGGCCTTAAGCTCCTACGAGCAGTACTTC	CASTPRGALSSYEQYF	.	.	TRBJ2-7	TRBV7-9
TGTGCCAGCAGCTTGATGACGGGGTATAGCAATCAGCCCCAGCATTTT	CASSLMTGYSNQPQHF	.	.	TRBJ1-5	TRBV28
TGTGCCAGCAGCCCTTACAGGGACGGGACCTACGAGCAGTACTTC	CASSPYRDGTYEQYF	.	once	TRBJ2-7	TRBV4-2
TGTGCCAGCAGCTTAGAGGGAAACACCATATATTTT	CASSLEGNTIYF	.	few	TRBJ1-3	TRBV11-2
TGCGCCAGCAGCCCCGGACTAGCGGGAGTGACCTACGAGCAGTACTTC	CASSPGLAGVTYEQYF	TRBD2	few	TRBJ2-7	TRBV5-1